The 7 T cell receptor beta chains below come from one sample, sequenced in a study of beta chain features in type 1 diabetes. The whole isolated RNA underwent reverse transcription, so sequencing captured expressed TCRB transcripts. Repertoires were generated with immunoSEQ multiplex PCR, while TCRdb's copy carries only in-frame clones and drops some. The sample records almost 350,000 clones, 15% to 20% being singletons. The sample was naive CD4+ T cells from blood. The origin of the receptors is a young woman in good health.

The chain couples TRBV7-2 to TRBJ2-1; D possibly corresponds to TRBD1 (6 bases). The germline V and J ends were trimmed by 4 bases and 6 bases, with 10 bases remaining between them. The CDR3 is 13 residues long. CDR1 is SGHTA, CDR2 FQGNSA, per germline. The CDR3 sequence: CASSSEQGNEQFF. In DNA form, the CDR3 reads TGTGCCAGCAGCTCTGAACAGGGCAATGAGCAGTTCTTC.

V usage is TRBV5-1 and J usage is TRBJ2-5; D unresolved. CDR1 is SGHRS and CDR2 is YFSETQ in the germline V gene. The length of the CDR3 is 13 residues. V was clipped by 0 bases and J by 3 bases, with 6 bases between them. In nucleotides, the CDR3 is TGCGCCAGCAGCTTGGCCTCAGAAGAGACCCAGTACTTC. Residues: CASSLASEETQYF. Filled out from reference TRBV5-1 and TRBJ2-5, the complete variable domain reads KAGVTQTPRYLIKTRGQQVTLSCSPISGHRSVSWYQQTPGQGLQFLFEYFSETQRNKGNFPGRFSGRQFSNSRSEMNVSTLELGDSALYLCASSLASEETQYFGPGTRLLVL.

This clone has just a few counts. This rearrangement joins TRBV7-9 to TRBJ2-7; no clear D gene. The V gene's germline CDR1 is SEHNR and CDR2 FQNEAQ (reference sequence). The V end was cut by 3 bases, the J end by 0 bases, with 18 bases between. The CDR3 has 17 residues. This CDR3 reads CASSLKEVGPYSYEQYF. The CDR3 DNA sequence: TGTGCCAGCAGCTTGAAGGAAGTGGGCCCCTACTCCTACGAGCAGTACTTC.

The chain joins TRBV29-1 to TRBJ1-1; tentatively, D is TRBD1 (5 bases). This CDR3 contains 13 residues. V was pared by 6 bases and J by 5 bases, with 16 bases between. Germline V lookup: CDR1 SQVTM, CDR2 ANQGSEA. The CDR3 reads CSVVQGFRTEAFF. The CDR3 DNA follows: TGCAGCGTGGTCCAGGGTTTTCGTACTGAAGCTTTCTTT.

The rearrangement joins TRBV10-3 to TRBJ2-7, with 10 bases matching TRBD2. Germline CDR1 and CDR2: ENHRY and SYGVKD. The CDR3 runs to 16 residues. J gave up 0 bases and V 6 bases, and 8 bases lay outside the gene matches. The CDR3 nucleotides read TGTGCCATCAGCCTGCTAGCGGGGGCTTCCTCCTACGAGCAGTACTTC. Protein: CAISLLAGASSYEQYF.

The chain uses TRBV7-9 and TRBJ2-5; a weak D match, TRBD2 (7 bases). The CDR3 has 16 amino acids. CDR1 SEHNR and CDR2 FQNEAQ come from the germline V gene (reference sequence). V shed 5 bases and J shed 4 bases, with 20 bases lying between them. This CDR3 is CASSRVRGATRETQYF. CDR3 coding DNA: TGTGCCAGCAGCCGCGTCCGGGGGGCGACAAGAGAGACCCAGTACTTC.

CDR3 nucleotide sequence: TGCGCCAGCAGCTTTGGACAGGGCGGAGGGACTGAAGCTTTCTTT. It translates to CASSFGQGGGTEAFF. The chain combines TRBV5-1 with TRBJ1-1, with 8 bases lining up with TRBD1. Germline loops: CDR1 SGHRS, CDR2 YFSETQ. This CDR3 spans 15 amino acids. Unmatched junction bases numbered 8, after V lost 2 bases and J lost 5 bases.